The rows below give T cell receptor beta chains drawn from one sample of a study of beta chain features in type 1 diabetes. Measured with immunoSEQ multiplex PCR; TCRdb has only the in-frame clones, and not every one. The sample lists around 140,000 clones, 9% occurring once. Sequencing was done on a sample of central memory CD4+ T cells from blood. The receptor source for this set is a young man with type 1 diabetes. The CDR3 runs from the conserved cysteine through the conserved F or W. Each record gives: V gene, J gene, CDR3 length, clone size, D gene, CDR3 DNA, CDR3 protein. A D gene is named only where the DNA matches it firmly. Size is stated for part of the rows, as once, few or many counts, or as a class when the clone is expanded.

v_gene: TRBV11-2; j_gene: TRBJ1-2; len: 15; abundance: few; d_gene: .; CDR3nt: TGTGCCAGCAGCCAACGTAAAGAGCGCCCGTATGGCTACACCTTC; CDR3aa: CASSQRKERPYGYTF
v_gene: TRBV28; j_gene: TRBJ2-1; len: 14; abundance: .; d_gene: TRBD2; CDR3nt: TGTGCCAGCAGTCCCGGGGGGTCCTACAATGAGCAGTTCTTC; CDR3aa: CASSPGGSYNEQFF
v_gene: TRBV4-2; j_gene: TRBJ2-7; len: 13; abundance: few; d_gene: TRBD1; CDR3nt: TGTGCCAGCAGAAAACAGGGGAACTACGAGCAGTACTTC; CDR3aa: CASRKQGNYEQYF
v_gene: TRBV7-9; j_gene: TRBJ2-7; len: 16; abundance: few; d_gene: TRBD1; CDR3nt: TGTGCCAGCAGCCCCGCAGGCCGGCAGGGGGACAACGAGCAGTACTTC; CDR3aa: CASSPAGRQGDNEQYF
v_gene: TRBV6-5; j_gene: TRBJ2-5; len: 14; abundance: few; d_gene: TRBD2; CDR3nt: TGTGCCAGCAGTTATAGCGGGGGGGCGGAGACCCAGTACTTC; CDR3aa: CASSYSGGAETQYF
v_gene: TRBV30; j_gene: TRBJ1-1; len: 15; abundance: .; d_gene: .; CDR3nt: TGTGCCTGGACGGCGGACACTTTACGGAGCGCTGAAGCTTTCTTT; CDR3aa: CAWTADTLRSAEAFF
v_gene: TRBV14; j_gene: TRBJ1-2; len: 14; abundance: .; d_gene: TRBD1; CDR3nt: TGTGCCAGCAGCCAAGGGACAGGGCCTATTGGCTACACCTTC; CDR3aa: CASSQGTGPIGYTF
v_gene: TRBV30; j_gene: TRBJ1-5; len: 13; abundance: .; d_gene: .; CDR3nt: TGTGCCTGGGCACAGGGAAACAATCAGCCCCAGCATTTT; CDR3aa: CAWAQGNNQPQHF
v_gene: TRBV18; j_gene: TRBJ1-1; len: 14; abundance: .; d_gene: .; CDR3nt: TGTGCCAGCTCATCCTCGGACAGTTACACTGAAGCTTTCTTT; CDR3aa: CASSSSDSYTEAFF
v_gene: TRBV5-1; j_gene: TRBJ2-7; len: 15; abundance: .; d_gene: .; CDR3nt: TGCGCCAGCAGCTTGCCCTCCACAGGGAATAACGAGCAGTACTTC; CDR3aa: CASSLPSTGNNEQYF
v_gene: TRBV4-2; j_gene: TRBJ2-7; len: 16; abundance: few; d_gene: .; CDR3nt: TGTGCCAGCAGCCAAGGGCAGGGGCCCTCCTCGGACGAGCAGTACTTC; CDR3aa: CASSQGQGPSSDEQYF
v_gene: TRBV5-1; j_gene: TRBJ2-2; len: 15; abundance: few; d_gene: TRBD2; CDR3nt: TGCGCCAGCAGCTTGGGCTTTGCGGGGGCCGGGGAGCTGTTTTTT; CDR3aa: CASSLGFAGAGELFF
v_gene: TRBV5-1; j_gene: TRBJ1-4; len: 16; abundance: few; d_gene: TRBD1; CDR3nt: TGCGCCAGCAGCGAGACTAGGGACAGCCCTAATGAAAAACTGTTTTTT; CDR3aa: CASSETRDSPNEKLFF
v_gene: TRBV7-3; j_gene: TRBJ2-1; len: 16; abundance: few; d_gene: TRBD2; CDR3nt: TGTGCCAGCAGCTTAACTTCTGGCGGGGGTTACAATGAGCAGTTCTTC; CDR3aa: CASSLTSGGGYNEQFF
v_gene: TRBV5-1; j_gene: TRBJ2-1; len: 13; abundance: .; d_gene: .; CDR3nt: TGCGCCAGCAGCTTAGAGCCGTCCAATGAGCAGTTCTTC; CDR3aa: CASSLEPSNEQFF
v_gene: TRBV2; j_gene: TRBJ2-7; len: 14; abundance: .; d_gene: .; CDR3nt: TGTGCCAGCAGTTCTCCTATTAAAACCTACGAGCAGTACTTC; CDR3aa: CASSSPIKTYEQYF
v_gene: TRBV6-6; j_gene: TRBJ2-1; len: 13; abundance: many; d_gene: TRBD1; CDR3nt: TGTGCCAGCAGTAACCAACAAGGGACAGGGTCGGTCTTC; CDR3aa: CASSNQQGTGSVF
v_gene: TRBV28; j_gene: TRBJ2-6; len: 16; abundance: .; d_gene: TRBD1; CDR3nt: TGTGCCAGCAGGCGCTACAGGGGGCCTGGGGCCAACGTCCTGACTTTC; CDR3aa: CASRRYRGPGANVLTF
v_gene: TRBV7-2; j_gene: TRBJ2-5; len: 14; abundance: many; d_gene: .; CDR3nt: TGTGCCAGCAGCGACACCCGCCAGGGAGGGACCCAGTACTTC; CDR3aa: CASSDTRQGGTQYF
v_gene: TRBV30; j_gene: TRBJ1-1; len: 12; abundance: .; d_gene: .; CDR3nt: TGTGCCTGGAGTGTGGGAGACACTGAAGCTTTCTTT; CDR3aa: CAWSVGDTEAFF
v_gene: TRBV9; j_gene: TRBJ1-3; len: 15; abundance: .; d_gene: .; CDR3nt: TGTGCCAGCAGCGTAGCTTGGACAACTGGAAACACCATATATTTT; CDR3aa: CASSVAWTTGNTIYF
v_gene: TRBV6-6; j_gene: TRBJ2-2; len: 16; abundance: few; d_gene: TRBD1; CDR3nt: TGTGCCAGCAGTCTCCGCAGGGGGACGAACACCGGGGAGCTGTTTTTT; CDR3aa: CASSLRRGTNTGELFF
v_gene: TRBV5-6; j_gene: TRBJ2-4; len: 13; abundance: many; d_gene: .; CDR3nt: TGTGCCAGCAGCCTGGGGCCACAAAACATTCAGTACTTC; CDR3aa: CASSLGPQNIQYF
v_gene: TRBV9; j_gene: TRBJ1-2; len: 14; abundance: .; d_gene: .; CDR3nt: TGTGCCAGCAGCGTGACAGCTACTAACTATGGCTACACCTTC; CDR3aa: CASSVTATNYGYTF
v_gene: TRBV4-3; j_gene: TRBJ1-5; len: 17; abundance: .; d_gene: .; CDR3nt: TGCGCCAGCAGCCAAGAGTTAGGTCGGGGGGGGTATCAGCCCCAGCATTTT; CDR3aa: CASSQELGRGGYQPQHF
v_gene: TRBV5-1; j_gene: TRBJ1-1; len: 13; abundance: few; d_gene: .; CDR3nt: TGCGCCAGCAGTGCCAATCCGGACAGTGAAGCTTTCTTT; CDR3aa: CASSANPDSEAFF
v_gene: TRBV19; j_gene: TRBJ2-1; len: 18; abundance: .; d_gene: TRBD2; CDR3nt: TGTGCCAGTAGTATCCTATCTCTAGCGGGGGGGCTTCTCAATGAGCAGTTCTTC; CDR3aa: CASSILSLAGGLLNEQFF
v_gene: TRBV7-2; j_gene: TRBJ2-7; len: 13; abundance: few; d_gene: .; CDR3nt: TGTGCCAGCAGCTTCCCAGGGGTCCACGAGCAGTACTTC; CDR3aa: CASSFPGVHEQYF
v_gene: TRBV5-1; j_gene: TRBJ1-2; len: 13; abundance: .; d_gene: .; CDR3nt: TGCGCCAGCAGCACTCCAGGGGTGGTAGGCTACACCTTC; CDR3aa: CASSTPGVVGYTF
v_gene: TRBV2; j_gene: TRBJ2-3; len: 12; abundance: .; d_gene: TRBD2; CDR3nt: TGTGCCAGCAGCGGGGGAGGGGATACGCAGTATTTT; CDR3aa: CASSGGGDTQYF
v_gene: TRBV7-8; j_gene: TRBJ2-5; len: 13; abundance: .; d_gene: TRBD1; CDR3nt: TGTGCCAGCAGCGGGACAGCGCAAGAGACCCAGTACTTC; CDR3aa: CASSGTAQETQYF
v_gene: TRBV6-1; j_gene: TRBJ2-5; len: 13; abundance: .; d_gene: .; CDR3nt: TGTGCCAGCAACGGGGTAGCTAAAGAGACCCAGTACTTC; CDR3aa: CASNGVAKETQYF
v_gene: TRBV5-4; j_gene: TRBJ2-3; len: 13; abundance: few; d_gene: .; CDR3nt: TGTGCCAGCAGCCACCGAGGCACAGATACGCAGTATTTT; CDR3aa: CASSHRGTDTQYF
v_gene: TRBV28; j_gene: TRBJ2-7; len: 14; abundance: .; d_gene: TRBD1; CDR3nt: TGTGCCAGCGCATCCCTTGGACAGGGCTACGAGCAGTACTTC; CDR3aa: CASASLGQGYEQYF
v_gene: TRBV7-2; j_gene: TRBJ1-2; len: 15; abundance: .; d_gene: TRBD1; CDR3nt: TGTGCCAGCAGCTTAGTCCAGGGGGTAGTATATGGCTACACCTTC; CDR3aa: CASSLVQGVVYGYTF
v_gene: TRBV10-3; j_gene: TRBJ2-1; len: 14; abundance: few; d_gene: TRBD2; CDR3nt: TGTGCCATGAGCTGGCGGGGGGTATCGGATGAGCAGTTCTTC; CDR3aa: CAMSWRGVSDEQFF
v_gene: TRBV5-1; j_gene: TRBJ2-5; len: 17; abundance: .; d_gene: TRBD2; CDR3nt: TGCGCCAGCAGCTTGGATCCGGGACTAGCGGATACCTCGGGCCAGTACTTC; CDR3aa: CASSLDPGLADTSGQYF
v_gene: TRBV7-2; j_gene: TRBJ2-3; len: 18; abundance: few; d_gene: TRBD2; CDR3nt: TGTGCCAGCAGCTTAGCCCGAGGAGCGGGGGGACTCACAGATACGCAGTATTTT; CDR3aa: CASSLARGAGGLTDTQYF
v_gene: TRBV7-3; j_gene: TRBJ1-1; len: 14; abundance: few; d_gene: TRBD1; CDR3nt: TGTGCCAGCAGCCAGACAGGGGGGAACACTGAAGCTTTCTTT; CDR3aa: CASSQTGGNTEAFF
v_gene: TRBV9; j_gene: TRBJ2-3; len: 18; abundance: .; d_gene: TRBD2; CDR3nt: TGTGCCAGCAGCGCTTTAGGGGTTAGCGGGGGGGCCACAGATACGCAGTATTTT; CDR3aa: CASSALGVSGGATDTQYF
v_gene: TRBV6-5; j_gene: TRBJ2-7; len: 14; abundance: few; d_gene: TRBD1; CDR3nt: TGTGCCAGCACACAGTTGACAGGGCCCTACGAGCAGTACTTC; CDR3aa: CASTQLTGPYEQYF
v_gene: TRBV7-2; j_gene: TRBJ1-1; len: 13; abundance: few; d_gene: .; CDR3nt: TGTGCCAGCAGACGACAGATGTACACTGAAGCTTTCTTT; CDR3aa: CASRRQMYTEAFF
v_gene: TRBV25-1; j_gene: TRBJ2-7; len: 17; abundance: few; d_gene: .; CDR3nt: TGTGCCAGCAGTGAATCACGCTTGGCATATTTGAGCGACGAGCAGTACTTC; CDR3aa: CASSESRLAYLSDEQYF
v_gene: TRBV29-1; j_gene: TRBJ1-1; len: 13; abundance: few; d_gene: TRBD1; CDR3nt: TGCAGCGCTTGGGACAGGGCACTCCTACCAGCTTTCTTT; CDR3aa: CSAWDRALLPAFF
v_gene: TRBV11-1; j_gene: TRBJ2-7; len: 15; abundance: .; d_gene: TRBD1; CDR3nt: TGTGCCAGCAGCCGACCGGGACAGGGCTCCTACGAGCAGTACTTC; CDR3aa: CASSRPGQGSYEQYF
v_gene: TRBV29-1; j_gene: TRBJ2-1; len: 12; abundance: .; d_gene: .; CDR3nt: TGCAGCGTTGCGAGCAGGGTAAATGAGCAGTTCTTC; CDR3aa: CSVASRVNEQFF